These 8 T cell receptor beta chains were all obtained from the same sample, sequenced in a study of shared clonotypes between healthy human individuals (TCRdb year 2020). The library was made by the immunoSEQ multiplex PCR assay. The table was pulled from immuneACCESS by TCRdb, which kept in-frame rearrangements only. Such tables lose some clones; where checked, under half of the loss comes from unresolved V genes, and the rest has no known cause. For this sample there are around 340,000 clones; 73% appear just once. The top ten clones comprise 8% to 13% of the sample. Input material: memory CD4+ T cells sorted from blood. The cell subset or site label, as the study defines it: CD45RA-negative fraction. These receptors all stem from a young man in good health.

The rearrangement joins TRBV29-1 to TRBJ1-2; tentatively, D is TRBD1 (6 bases). Trimming cost V 6 bases and J 2 bases, with 22 bases left between them. The CDR3 totals 16 residues. CDR1 SQVTM and CDR2 ANQGSEA come from the germline V gene. In DNA form, the CDR3 reads TGCAGCGTCCATGCAGACCGGACAGCACAGAACTATGGCTACACCTTC. It yields the protein CSVHADRTAQNYGYTF. The entire variable domain, with the rest obtained from reference TRBV29-1 and TRBJ1-2, is as follows: SAVISQKPSRDICQRGTSLTIQCQVDSQVTMMFWYRQQPGQSLTLIATANQGSEATYESGFVIDKFPISRPNLTFSTLTVSNMSPEDSSIYLCSVHADRTAQNYGYTFGSGTRLTVV.

There are a few counts of this clone. The chain couples TRBV10-1 to TRBJ2-1; TRBD1 is a possible D gene (5 bases). This CDR3 has 14 residues. V was pared by 0 bases and J by 10 bases, with 13 bases between. The V gene's germline CDR1 is WNHNN and CDR2 SYGVQD (reference sequence). CDR3 region: CASSESIGAPEQFF. As DNA, the CDR3 is TGCGCCAGCAGTGAGTCGATTGGGGCCCCCGAGCAGTTCTTC.

The J gene is TRBJ1-4, the V gene TRBV18; D uncertain. This CDR3 is built from 14 residues. Trimming cost V 2 bases and J 4 bases, with 8 bases left between them. Germline V gives CDR1 KGHSH, CDR2 LQKENI. The CDR3 DNA sequence: TGTGCCAGCTCACCATCCGGCAGTAATGAAAAACTGTTTTTT. Translation gives CASSPSGSNEKLFF.

With regard to this clone: A read error may produce the germline difference seen at one junction end. V is TRBV18 and J is TRBJ2-1; 10 bases map to TRBD1. The CDR3 sequence is 17 residues long. CDR1 and CDR2 (germline): KGHSH, LQKENI. Written as DNA, the CDR3 is TGTGCCAGCTCACTAAATCAGGGACAGGGGTCCTCCAATGAGCAGTTCTTC. It codes for CASSLNQGQGSSNEQFF.

The V gene is TRBV10-3, the J gene TRBJ1-2; possibly TRBD1 for D (5 bases). CDR1 and CDR2 (germline): ENHRY, SYGVKD. Trimming took off 6 bases at V and 1 base at J, with 9 bases between the two ends. The CDR3 has 13 residues. CDR3 in DNA: TGTGCCATCAGGGGGGACGGTAACTATGGCTACACCTTC. Protein product: CAIRGDGNYGYTF.

The chain joins TRBV14 to TRBJ1-3, with D perhaps matching TRBD1 (6 bases). The CDR3 runs to 15 residues. Germline CDR1 SGHDN, CDR2 FVKESK. The V end lost 5 bases, the J end lost 10 bases, and 21 bases lay between the germline ends. The CDR3 here is CASSNPGAGHRTIYF. In DNA form, the CDR3 reads TGTGCCAGCAGCAATCCGGGGGCCGGTCATAGGACCATATATTTT.

The CDR3 DNA reads as TGTGCCAGCAGTGAAAGGTCAGGGGGCGCTTATGGCTACACCTTC. It specifies CASSERSGGAYGYTF. The genes are TRBV6-1 and TRBJ1-2; 8 bases are shared with TRBD1. The CDR3 covers 15 residues. Germline V gene data show CDR1 as MNHNS and CDR2 as SASEGT. V lost 2 bases, J lost 5 bases, and 7 bases stayed unmatched.

V and J are TRBV6-1 and TRBJ2-1; D tentatively reads TRBD1 or TRBD2 (5 bases each). Trimming cost V 7 bases and J 7 bases, with 17 bases left between them. This CDR3 has 14 residues. Germline V lookup: CDR1 MNHNS, CDR2 SASEGT. The chain's CDR3 is CASNRGDRENEQFF. CDR3 nucleotides: TGTGCCAGCAATAGAGGGGATCGCGAAAATGAGCAGTTCTTC.